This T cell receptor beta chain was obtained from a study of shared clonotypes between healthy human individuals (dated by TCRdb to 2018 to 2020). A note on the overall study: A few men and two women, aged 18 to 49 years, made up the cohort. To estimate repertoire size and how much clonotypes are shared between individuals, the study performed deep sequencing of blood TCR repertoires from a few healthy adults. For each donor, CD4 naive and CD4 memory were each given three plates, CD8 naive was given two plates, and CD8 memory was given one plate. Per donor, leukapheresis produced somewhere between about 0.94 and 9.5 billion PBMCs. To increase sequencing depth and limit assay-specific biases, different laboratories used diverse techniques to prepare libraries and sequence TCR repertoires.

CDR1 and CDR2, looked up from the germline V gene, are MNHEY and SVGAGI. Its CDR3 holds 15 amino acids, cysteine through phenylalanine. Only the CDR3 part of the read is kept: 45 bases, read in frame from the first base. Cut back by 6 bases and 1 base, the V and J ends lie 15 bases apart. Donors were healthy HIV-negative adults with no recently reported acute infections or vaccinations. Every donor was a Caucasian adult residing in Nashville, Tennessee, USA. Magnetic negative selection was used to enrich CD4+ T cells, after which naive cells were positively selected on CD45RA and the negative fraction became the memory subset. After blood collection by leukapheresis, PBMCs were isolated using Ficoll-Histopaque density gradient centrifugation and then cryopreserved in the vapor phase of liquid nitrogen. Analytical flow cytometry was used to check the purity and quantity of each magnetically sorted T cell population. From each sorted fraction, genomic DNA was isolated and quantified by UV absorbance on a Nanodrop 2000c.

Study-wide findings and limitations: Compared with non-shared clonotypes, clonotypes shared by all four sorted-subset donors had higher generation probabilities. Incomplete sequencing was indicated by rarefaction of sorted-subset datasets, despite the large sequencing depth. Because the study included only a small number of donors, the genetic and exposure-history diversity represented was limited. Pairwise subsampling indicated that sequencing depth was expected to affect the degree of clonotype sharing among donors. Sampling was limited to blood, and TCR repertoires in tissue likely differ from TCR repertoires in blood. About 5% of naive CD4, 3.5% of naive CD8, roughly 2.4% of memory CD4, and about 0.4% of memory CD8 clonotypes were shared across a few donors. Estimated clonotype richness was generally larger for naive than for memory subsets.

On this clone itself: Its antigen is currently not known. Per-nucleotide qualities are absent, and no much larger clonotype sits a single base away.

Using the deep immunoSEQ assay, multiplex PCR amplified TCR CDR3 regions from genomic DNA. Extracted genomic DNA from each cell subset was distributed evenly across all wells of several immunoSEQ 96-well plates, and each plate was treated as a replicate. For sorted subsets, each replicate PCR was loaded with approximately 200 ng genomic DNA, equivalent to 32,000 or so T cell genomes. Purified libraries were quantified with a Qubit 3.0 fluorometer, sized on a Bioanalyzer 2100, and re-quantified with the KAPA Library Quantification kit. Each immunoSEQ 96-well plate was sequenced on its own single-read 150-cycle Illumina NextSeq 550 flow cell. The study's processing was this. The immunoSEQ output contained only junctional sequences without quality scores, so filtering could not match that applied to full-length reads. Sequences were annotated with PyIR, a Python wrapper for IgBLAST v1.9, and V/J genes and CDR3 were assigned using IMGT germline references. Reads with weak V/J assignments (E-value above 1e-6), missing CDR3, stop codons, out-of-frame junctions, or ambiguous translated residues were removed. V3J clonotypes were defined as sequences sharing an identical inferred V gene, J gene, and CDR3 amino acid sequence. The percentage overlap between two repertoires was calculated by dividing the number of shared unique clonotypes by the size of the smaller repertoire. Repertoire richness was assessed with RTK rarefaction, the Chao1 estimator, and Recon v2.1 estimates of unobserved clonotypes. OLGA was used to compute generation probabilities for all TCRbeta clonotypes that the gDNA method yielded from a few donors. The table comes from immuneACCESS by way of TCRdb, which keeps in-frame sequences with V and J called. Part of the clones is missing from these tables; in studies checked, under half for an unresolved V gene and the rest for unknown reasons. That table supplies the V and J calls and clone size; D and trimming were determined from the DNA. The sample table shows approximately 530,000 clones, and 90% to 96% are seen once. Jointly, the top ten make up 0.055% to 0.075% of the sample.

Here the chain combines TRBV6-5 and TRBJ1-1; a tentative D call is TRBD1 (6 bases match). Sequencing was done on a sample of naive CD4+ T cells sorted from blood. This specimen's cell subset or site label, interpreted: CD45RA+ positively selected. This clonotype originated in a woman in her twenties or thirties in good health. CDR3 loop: CASSFRPGANTEAFF. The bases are TGTGCCAGCAGCTTTCGACCGGGGGCGAACACTGAAGCTTTCTTT.